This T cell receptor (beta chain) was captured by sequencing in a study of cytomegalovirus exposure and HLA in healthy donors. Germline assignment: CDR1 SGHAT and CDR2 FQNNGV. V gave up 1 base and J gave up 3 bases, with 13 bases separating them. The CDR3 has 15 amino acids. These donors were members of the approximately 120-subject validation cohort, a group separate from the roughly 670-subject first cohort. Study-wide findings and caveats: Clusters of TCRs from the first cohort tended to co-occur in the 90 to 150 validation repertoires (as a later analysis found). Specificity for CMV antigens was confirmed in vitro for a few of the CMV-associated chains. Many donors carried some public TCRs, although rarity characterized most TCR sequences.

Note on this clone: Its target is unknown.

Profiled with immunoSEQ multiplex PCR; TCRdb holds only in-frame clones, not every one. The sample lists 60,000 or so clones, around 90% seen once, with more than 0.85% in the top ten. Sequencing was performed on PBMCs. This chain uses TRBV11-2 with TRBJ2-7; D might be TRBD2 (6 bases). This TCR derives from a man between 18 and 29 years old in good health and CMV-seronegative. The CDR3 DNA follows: TGTGCCAGCAGCTTAGTGTTTGGTAGCGGCTACGAGCAGTACTTC. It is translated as CASSLVFGSGYEQYF. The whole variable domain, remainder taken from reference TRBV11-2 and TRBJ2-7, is EAGVAQSPRYKIIEKRQSVAFWCNPISGHATLYWYQQILGQGPKLLIQFQNNGVVDDSQLPKDRFSAERLKGVDSTLKIQPAKLEDSAVYLCASSLVFGSGYEQYFGPGTRLTVT.